The 16 T cell receptor beta chains presented below share a single source sample, sequenced in a study of T-cell reconstitution after alpha-beta-depleted transplantation in children. Preparation of the TCRbeta library used unique molecular identifiers. MiXCR, run by TCRdb on the PCR reads, gives a single entry per CDR3 protein. The sample yields around 800,000 distinct CDR3 sequences, less than 20% seen once. Sequences were derived from PBMCs, mostly from graft donor cells, sampled 360 days after TCRalphabeta/CD19-depleted stem cell transplant. These receptor sequences come from a male patient between 10 and 17 years old who had a stem cell transplant for acute lymphoblastic leukemia, so the T cells may come from the graft donor.

This clonotype was detected ten times or more. The genes are TRBV5-1 and TRBJ2-7, with 7 bases lining up with TRBD1. Germline lookup yields CDR1 SGHRS and CDR2 YFSETQ. V lost 5 bases and J lost 4; bases outside the gene matches: 9. The CDR3 spans 14 residues. CDR3 region: CASSLQGQSYEQYF. In DNA, the CDR3 is TGCGCCAGCAGTCTGCAGGGACAGAGTTACGAGCAGTACTTC.

This clonotype came up a few times. The J gene is TRBJ2-5, the V gene TRBV5-1; 9 positions match TRBD2. Unmatched junction bases numbered 2, after V lost 0 bases and J lost 2 bases. Germline assignment: CDR1 SGHRS and CDR2 YFSETQ. The CDR3 is made up of 15 amino acids. CDR3 loop: CASSLGSGRQETQYF. Here the CDR3 DNA reads TGCGCCAGCAGCTTGGGTAGCGGGAGACAAGAGACCCAGTACTTC.

The chain has TRBV7-3 and TRBJ2-7; a weak D match, TRBD2 (6 bases). V was trimmed by 2 bases and J by 2 bases, leaving 19 bases between them. The CDR3 spans 17 residues. The germline V gene encodes CDR1 SGHTA and CDR2 FQGTGA. The CDR3 bases are TGTGCCAGCAGCTTAGTGCCCGCTAGCGACCCAACCTACGAGCAGTACTTC. It is translated as CASSLVPASDPTYEQYF.

The chain uses TRBV30 and TRBJ1-1; the D is unclear. CDR3 length: 12 amino acids. V was cut by 2 bases and J by 1 base, with 5 bases left in between. The germline gives CDR1 GTSNPN, CDR2 SVGIG (reference sequence). CDR3 nucleotides: TGTGCCTGGAGTTTGGGGAACACTGAAGCTTTCTTT. Its protein is CAWSLGNTEAFF.

This clonotype was picked up many times. This chain joins TRBV27 and TRBJ2-1; 8 bases fit TRBD2. Looked up from germline, CDR1 is MNHEY and CDR2 is SMNVEV (reference sequence). V lost 4 bases and J lost 3; bases outside the gene matches: 14. This CDR3 contains 18 residues. The CDR3 is CASSSTQAGEYYYNEQFF. For the CDR3, the DNA is TGTGCCAGCAGTTCCACTCAAGCGGGAGAGTATTACTACAATGAGCAGTTCTTC.

This clonotype appeared many times. In nucleotides, the CDR3 is TGTGCCAGCTCACCGACCATGAACACTGAAGCTTTCTTT. It is translated as CASSPTMNTEAFF. The chain uses TRBV18 and TRBJ1-1; D is ambiguous. Trimming cost V 3 bases and J 0 bases, with 5 bases left between them. Germline loops: CDR1 KGHSH, CDR2 LQKENI. This CDR3 has 13 amino acids.

This clonotype was detected a few times. The chain employs TRBV9 and TRBJ2-1; 8 nucleotides match TRBD2. The germline CDR1 and CDR2 sequences are SGDLS and YYNGEE. The J segment lost 9 bases and the V segment lost 3 bases, leaving 17 bases of the junction unmatched. The CDR3 contains 17 residues. As DNA, the CDR3 is TGTGCCAGCAGCGAGAGGCCCATGGGCGGGGGGCCTGGTGAGCAGTTCTTC. It translates to CASSERPMGGGPGEQFF.

This clonotype was seen repeatedly, ten times or more. CDR3 sequence reads: CASSHTGTATDTQYF. CDR3 DNA: TGTGCCAGCAGCCATACCGGGACAGCCACAGATACGCAGTATTTT. This sequence joins TRBV7-9 and TRBJ2-3, with 7 bases matching TRBD1. The CDR3 has 15 amino acids. Germline assignment: CDR1 SEHNR and CDR2 FQNEAQ (reference sequence). Trimming at V came to 5 bases and at J to 2 bases, leaving 7 bases not matched to a gene.

This chain links TRBV20-1 with TRBJ2-2; TRBD1 aligns across 8 bases. Germline trimming cut 4 bases from V and 7 bases from J; bases unmatched to any gene: 11. The CDR3 runs 15 residues. Germline V gene data show CDR1 as DFQATT and CDR2 as SNEGSKA (reference sequence). For the CDR3, the DNA is TGCAGTGCTACTTGGACAGGGCGGCGAGGCGGGGAGCTGTTTTTT. Translated: CSATWTGRRGGELFF.

This clonotype was counted only a few times. The chain joins TRBV28 to TRBJ1-2; D not certain. Trimming took 4 bases from V and 2 from J, leaving 5 bases between them. The CDR3 length is 12 residues. Germline V gene lookup returns CDR1 MDHEN and CDR2 SYDVKM. The CDR3 region has the DNA TGTGCCAGCAGTTACGGAAACTATGGCTACACCTTC. This translates into CASSYGNYGYTF.

This clonotype was found a few times. The gene calls are TRBV18 and TRBJ2-5, with 8 bases aligning to TRBD1. V was clipped by 5 bases and J by 5 bases; unmatched bases: 4. The CDR3 spans 13 residues. Germline-derived CDR1 and CDR2 are KGHSH and LQKENI. The CDR3 spells CASSAQGAETQYF. CDR3 coding DNA: TGTGCCAGCTCAGCCCAGGGGGCGGAGACCCAGTACTTC.

The rearrangement links TRBV7-2 to TRBJ1-5; D gene ambiguous. There are 16 residues in the CDR3. Per the germline V gene, CDR1 is SGHTA and CDR2 is FQGNSA. The V gene lost 0 bases and the J gene lost 7 bases, with 16 bases spanning the gap. CDR3 protein: CASSLAVGRVGQPQHF. DNA for the CDR3: TGTGCCAGCAGCTTAGCGGTAGGAAGAGTAGGGCAGCCCCAGCATTTT.

The table lists this clonotype with a few counts. The J gene is TRBJ1-4, the V gene TRBV6-5; 7 bases are shared with TRBD1. Losses at the gene ends were 4 bases for V and 6 bases for J; bases not matched to a gene: 5. The CDR3 is made up of 14 amino acids. Germline V lookup: CDR1 MNHEY, CDR2 SVGAGI. The CDR3 sequence is CASSFGQAYEKLFF. The DNA of the CDR3 is TGTGCCAGCAGTTTCGGACAGGCCTATGAAAAACTGTTTTTT.

The rearrangement links TRBV12-3 or TRBV12-4 to TRBJ2-7, with 8 bases aligning to TRBD1. The CDR3 sequence is 14 residues long. Trimming cost V 6 bases and J 6 bases; bases outside gene matches: 10. The CDR3: CASSRDRRAVEQYF. The CDR3 region has the DNA TGTGCCAGCAGCAGGGACAGGAGGGCCGTCGAGCAGTACTTC.

The chain employs TRBV5-6 and TRBJ2-3; no firm D call. Trimming removed 1 base at V and 0 bases at J, with 9 bases between. The germline V gene has CDR1 SGHDT and CDR2 YYEEEE. CDR3 length: 15 amino acids. CDR3 region: CASSLKGFSTDTQYF. The CDR3 nucleotides are TGTGCCAGCAGCTTGAAAGGGTTTAGCACAGATACGCAGTATTTT. Full variable domain (rest looked up from reference TRBV5-6 and TRBJ2-3): DAGVTQSPTHLIKTRGQQVTLRCSPKSGHDTVSWYQQALGQGPQFIFQYYEEEERQRGNFPDRFSGHQFPNYSSELNVNALLLGDSALYLCASSLKGFSTDTQYFGPGTRLTVL.

V gene TRBV10-2 combines with J gene TRBJ2-7; a possible D gene is TRBD1 (6 bases). In germline, CDR1 is WSHSY, CDR2 SAAADI. The CDR3 runs to 15 residues. V was clipped by 5 bases and J by 3 bases, with 17 bases between them. This CDR3 is CASSHAGALGYEQYF. The CDR3 DNA is TGCGCCAGCAGTCACGCAGGGGCGCTCGGCTACGAGCAGTACTTC.